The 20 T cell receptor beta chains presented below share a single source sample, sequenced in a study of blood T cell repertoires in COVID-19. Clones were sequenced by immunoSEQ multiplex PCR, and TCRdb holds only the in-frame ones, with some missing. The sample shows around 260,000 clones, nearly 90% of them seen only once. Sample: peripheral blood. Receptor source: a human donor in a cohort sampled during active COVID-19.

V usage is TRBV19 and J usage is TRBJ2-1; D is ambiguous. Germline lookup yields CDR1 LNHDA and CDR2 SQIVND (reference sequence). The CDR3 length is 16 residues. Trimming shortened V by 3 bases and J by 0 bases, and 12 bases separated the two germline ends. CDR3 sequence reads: CASSIWAKSSYNEQFF. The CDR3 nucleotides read TGTGCCAGTAGTATCTGGGCAAAGAGCTCCTACAATGAGCAGTTCTTC.

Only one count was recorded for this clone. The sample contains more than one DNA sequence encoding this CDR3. As DNA, the CDR3 is TGCGCCAGCAGCTTAAGGGGGGGCGAGCAGTACTTC. Its protein product is CASSLRGGEQYF. This chain joins TRBV5-1 and TRBJ2-7; a weak D match, TRBD2 (7 bases). The V end lost 2 bases, the J end lost 6 bases, and 9 bases lay between the germline ends. CDR1 and CDR2 from the germline V gene are SGHRS and YFSETQ. This CDR3 has 12 residues. The full variable domain, in which reference TRBV5-1 and TRBJ2-7 provide the parts outside the CDR3, is KAGVTQTPRYLIKTRGQQVTLSCSPISGHRSVSWYQQTPGQGLQFLFEYFSETQRNKGNFPGRFSGRQFSNSRSEMNVSTLELGDSALYLCASSLRGGEQYFGPGTRLTVT.

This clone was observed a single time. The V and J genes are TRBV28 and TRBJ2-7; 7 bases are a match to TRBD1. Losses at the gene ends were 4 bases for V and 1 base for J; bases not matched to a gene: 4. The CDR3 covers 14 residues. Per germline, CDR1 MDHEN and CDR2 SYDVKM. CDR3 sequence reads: CASSWGQFSYEQYF. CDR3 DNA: TGTGCCAGCAGTTGGGGACAGTTTTCCTACGAGCAGTACTTC.

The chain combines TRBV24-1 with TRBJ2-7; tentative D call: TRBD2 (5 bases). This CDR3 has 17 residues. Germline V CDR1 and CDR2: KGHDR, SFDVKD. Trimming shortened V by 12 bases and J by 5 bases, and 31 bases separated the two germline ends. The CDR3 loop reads CAPKVPLSGDAGDEQYF. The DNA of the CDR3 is TGTGCCCCGAAAGTCCCTCTTTCCGGAGACGCCGGGGACGAGCAGTACTTC.

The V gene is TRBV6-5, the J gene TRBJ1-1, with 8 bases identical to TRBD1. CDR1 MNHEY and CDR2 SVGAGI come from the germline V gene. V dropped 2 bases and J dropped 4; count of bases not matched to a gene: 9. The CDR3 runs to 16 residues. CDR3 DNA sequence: TGTGCCAGCAGTTACAGGGCAGGGGGCGGATTCACTGAAGCTTTCTTT. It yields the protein CASSYRAGGGFTEAFF.

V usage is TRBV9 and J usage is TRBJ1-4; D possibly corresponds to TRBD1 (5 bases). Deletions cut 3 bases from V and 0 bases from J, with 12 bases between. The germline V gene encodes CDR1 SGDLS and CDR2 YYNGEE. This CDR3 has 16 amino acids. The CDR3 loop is CASSARGGATNEKLFF. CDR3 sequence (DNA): TGTGCCAGCAGCGCGCGCGGGGGTGCAACTAATGAAAAACTGTTTTTT.

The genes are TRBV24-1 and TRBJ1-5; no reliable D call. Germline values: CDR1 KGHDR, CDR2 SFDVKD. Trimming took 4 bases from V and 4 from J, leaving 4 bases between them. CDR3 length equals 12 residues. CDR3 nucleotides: TGTGCCACCAGTGACCCTAATCAGCCCCAGCATTTT. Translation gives CATSDPNQPQHF.

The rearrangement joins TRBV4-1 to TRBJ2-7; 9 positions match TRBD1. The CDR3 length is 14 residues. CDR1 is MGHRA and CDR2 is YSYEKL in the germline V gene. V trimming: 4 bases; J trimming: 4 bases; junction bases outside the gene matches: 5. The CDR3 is CASSRPGQGYEQYF. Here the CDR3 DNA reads TGCGCCAGCAGCCGACCGGGACAGGGTTACGAGCAGTACTTC.

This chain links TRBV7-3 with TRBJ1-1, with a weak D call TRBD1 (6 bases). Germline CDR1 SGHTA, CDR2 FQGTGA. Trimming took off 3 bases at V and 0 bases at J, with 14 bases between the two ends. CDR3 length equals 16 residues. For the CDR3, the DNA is TGTGCCAGCAGCTTGCGGGGGGGACAAATGAACACTGAAGCTTTCTTT. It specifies CASSLRGGQMNTEAFF.

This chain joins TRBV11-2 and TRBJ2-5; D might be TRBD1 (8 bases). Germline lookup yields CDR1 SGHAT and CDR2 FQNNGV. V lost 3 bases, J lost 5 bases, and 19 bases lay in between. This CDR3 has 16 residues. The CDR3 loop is CASSLSTGDYGETQYF. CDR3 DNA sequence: TGTGCCAGCAGCTTGTCGACAGGGGACTATGGGGAGACCCAGTACTTC.

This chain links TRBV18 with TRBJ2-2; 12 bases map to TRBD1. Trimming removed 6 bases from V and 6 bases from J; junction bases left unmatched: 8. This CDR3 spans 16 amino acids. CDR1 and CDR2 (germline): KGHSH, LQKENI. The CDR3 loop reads CASSESGQGASGELFF. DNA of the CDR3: TGTGCCAGCTCCGAATCGGGACAGGGGGCCTCCGGGGAGCTGTTTTTT.

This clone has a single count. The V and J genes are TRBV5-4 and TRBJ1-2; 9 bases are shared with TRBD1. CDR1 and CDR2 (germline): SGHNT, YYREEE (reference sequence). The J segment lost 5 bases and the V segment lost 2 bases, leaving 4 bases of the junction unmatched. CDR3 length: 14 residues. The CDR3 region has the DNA TGTGCCAGCAGCTTACAGGGGGCAAGGTATGGCTACACCTTC. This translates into CASSLQGARYGYTF.

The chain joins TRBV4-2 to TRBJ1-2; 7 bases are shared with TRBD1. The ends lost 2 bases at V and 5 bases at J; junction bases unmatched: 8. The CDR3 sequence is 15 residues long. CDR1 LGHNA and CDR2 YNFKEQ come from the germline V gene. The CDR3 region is CASSQTWDSLYGYTF. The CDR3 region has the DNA TGTGCCAGCAGCCAAACTTGGGACAGTCTTTATGGCTACACCTTC.

The DNA for the CDR3 is TGTGCCAGCAGACGCCCTACAGGGGGCATAGATAGAGCTTTCTTT. It translates to CASRRPTGGIDRAFF. The rearrangement links TRBV6-5 to TRBJ1-1; 9 positions agree with TRBD1. Per the germline V gene, CDR1 is MNHEY and CDR2 is SVGAGI. V trimming: 6 bases; J trimming: 10 bases; junction bases outside the gene matches: 15. The CDR3 covers 15 residues.

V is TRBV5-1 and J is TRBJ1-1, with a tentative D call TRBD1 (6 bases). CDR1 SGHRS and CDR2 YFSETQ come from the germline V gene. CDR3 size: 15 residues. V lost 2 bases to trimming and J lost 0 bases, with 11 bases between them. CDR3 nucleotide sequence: TGCGCCAGCAGCTTTGCGGGGGCCATGAACACTGAAGCTTTCTTT. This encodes CASSFAGAMNTEAFF.

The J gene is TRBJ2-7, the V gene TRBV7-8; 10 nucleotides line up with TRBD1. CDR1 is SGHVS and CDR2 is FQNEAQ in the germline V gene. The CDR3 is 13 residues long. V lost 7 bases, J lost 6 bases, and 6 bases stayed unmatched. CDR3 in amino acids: CASTAGTGAEQYF. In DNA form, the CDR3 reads TGTGCCAGCACCGCCGGGACAGGGGCCGAGCAGTACTTC.

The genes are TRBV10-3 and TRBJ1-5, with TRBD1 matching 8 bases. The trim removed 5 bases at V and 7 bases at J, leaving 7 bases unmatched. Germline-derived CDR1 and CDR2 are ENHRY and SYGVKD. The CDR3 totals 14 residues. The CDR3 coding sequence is TGTGCCATCAGTACCGACAGGGGAGGACAGCCCCAGCATTTT. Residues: CAISTDRGGQPQHF.

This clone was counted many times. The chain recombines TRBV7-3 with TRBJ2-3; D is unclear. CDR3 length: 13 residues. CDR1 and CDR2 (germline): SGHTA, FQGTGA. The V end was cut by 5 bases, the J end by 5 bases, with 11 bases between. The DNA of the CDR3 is TGTGCCAGCAGCATAGATCCAGGAGATACGCAGTATTTT. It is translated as CASSIDPGDTQYF.

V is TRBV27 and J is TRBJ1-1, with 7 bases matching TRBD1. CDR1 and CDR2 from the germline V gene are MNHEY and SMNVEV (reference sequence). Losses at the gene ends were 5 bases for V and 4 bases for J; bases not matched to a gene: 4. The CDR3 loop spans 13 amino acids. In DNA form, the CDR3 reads TGTGCCAGCAGTGCTCAGGGGGTCACTGAAGCTTTCTTT. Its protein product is CASSAQGVTEAFF.

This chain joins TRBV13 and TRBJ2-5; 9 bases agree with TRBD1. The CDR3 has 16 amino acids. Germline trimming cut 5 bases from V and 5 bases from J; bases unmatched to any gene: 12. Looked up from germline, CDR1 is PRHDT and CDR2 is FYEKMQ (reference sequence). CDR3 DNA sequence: TGTGCCAGCAGCACCTCCGGGACAGGGAGGGGGGAGACCCAGTACTTC. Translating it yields CASSTSGTGRGETQYF.